The 32 T cell receptor beta chains below were found in one sample sequenced in a study of cytomegalovirus exposure and HLA in healthy donors (dated by TCRdb to about 2017). Library construction relied on the immunoSEQ multiplex PCR assay. For the multiplex PCR, a mixture combining 60 forward primers for TCR Vbeta segments and 13 reverse primers for TCR Jbeta segments was used. As stored in TCRdb, this immuneACCESS dataset retains in-frame rearrangements with V and J assigned. A fraction of the clones does not appear; measured against another copy, unresolved V genes explain less than half of the discrepancy, and the remainder lacks a known reason. This sample lists 130,000 or so clones; more than 75% were detected once. About 1.7% of the sample is taken by the ten largest. Sequenced material: PBMCs. These TCRs come from a man younger than 35 in good health and CMV-seronegative.

The V and J genes are TRBV6-1 and TRBJ1-2; D is undetermined. The CDR3 has 14 amino acids. Germline values: CDR1 MNHNS, CDR2 SASEGT. The ends were cut back, 0 bases at V and 8 bases at J, with 13 bases in the middle. In DNA, the CDR3 is TGTGCCAGCAGTGAAGCGCCAGAGGGTGGGGGCTACACCTTC. The encoded protein is CASSEAPEGGGYTF.

This chain uses TRBV7-5 with TRBJ2-2; the D segment call TRBD2 is taken from the table without a DNA check. TRBV7-5 is classified as a pseudogene. The CDR3 consists of 18 residues. CDR3 amino acids: CARHLVRRGGQNTGELFF. DNA of the CDR3: TGTGCCAGGCATCTCGTGCGGCGGGGGGGCCAGAACACCGGGGAGCTGTTTTTT.

V and J are TRBV6-1 and TRBJ2-2; the match to TRBD2 covers 7 bases. With 11 bases clipped from V and 2 bases from J, the junction kept 5 bases outside the gene matches. Germline V gene lookup returns CDR1 MNHNS and CDR2 SASEGT. The CDR3 length is 13 residues. The CDR3 DNA reads as TGTGCCCGCGGGGGACCTAACACCGGGGAGCTGTTTTTT. Protein sequence: CARGGPNTGELFF.

The CDR3 loop is CASSLADRGGYGYTF. The CDR3 coding sequence is TGTGCCAGCAGCTTAGCGGACAGGGGGGGCTATGGCTACACCTTC. This chain links TRBV7-8 with TRBJ1-2; TRBD1 agrees at 10 bases. The J segment lost 4 bases and the V segment lost 0 bases, leaving 2 bases of the junction unmatched. Germline V CDR1 and CDR2: SGHVS, FQNEAQ. The CDR3 covers 15 residues. Full variable domain (rest looked up from reference TRBV7-8 and TRBJ1-2): GAGVSQSPRYKVAKRGQDVALRCDPISGHVSLFWYQQALGQGPEFLTYFQNEAQLDKSGLPSDRFFAERPEGSVSTLKIQRTQQEDSAVYLCASSLADRGGYGYTFGSGTRLTVV.

This clone appeared a single time. The gene calls are TRBV7-9 and TRBJ2-1; TRBD1 matches at 9 bases. The V gene's germline CDR1 is SEHNR and CDR2 FQNEAQ (reference sequence). With 3 bases clipped from V and 7 bases from J, the junction kept 7 bases outside the gene matches. CDR3 length equals 15 residues. The CDR3 spells CASSLRDRVLNEQFF. CDR3 bases: TGTGCCAGCAGCTTGCGGGACAGGGTTTTGAATGAGCAGTTCTTC.

The chain carries TRBV7-9 and TRBJ1-1; TRBD1 might be the D (6 bases). V shed 5 bases and J shed 8 bases, with 24 bases lying between them. The CDR3 consists of 16 residues. CDR1 SEHNR and CDR2 FQNEAQ come from the germline V gene (reference sequence). CDR3: CASSITAGTQGQEAFF. The CDR3 nucleotides read TGTGCCAGCAGCATTACCGCCGGGACACAAGGGCAGGAAGCTTTCTTT.

This chain links TRBV27 with TRBJ1-1; D may be TRBD1 (6 bases). The CDR3 sequence is 11 residues long. Germline V gene data show CDR1 as MNHEY and CDR2 as SMNVEV (reference sequence). Trimming left V 3 bases short and J 10 bases short, with 9 bases between. The CDR3 reads CASSLARGAFF. CDR3 DNA: TGTGCCAGCAGTTTGGCCAGGGGAGCTTTCTTT.

The V call is TRBV30, the J call TRBJ2-3, with D maybe TRBD2 (5 bases). V was clipped by 2 bases and J by 4 bases, with 16 bases between them. The CDR3 spans 15 residues. CDR1 is GTSNPN and CDR2 is SVGIG in the germline V gene (reference sequence). CDR3 sequence reads: CAWSPLRLSPDTQYF. The CDR3 nucleotides read TGTGCCTGGAGTCCACTCAGACTATCCCCAGATACGCAGTATTTT.

There are a few counts of this clone. J is TRBJ1-2 and V is TRBV19; TRBD1 is a possible D gene (6 bases). This CDR3 is 13 amino acids long. V shed 4 bases and J shed 4 bases, with 10 bases lying between them. Germline V lookup: CDR1 LNHDA, CDR2 SQIVND (reference sequence). CDR3 in DNA: TGTGCCAGTAGTACGGGGGGCCTCTATGGCTACACCTTC. It codes for CASSTGGLYGYTF.

In its sample, this clone was seen a few times. The chain has TRBV11-2 and TRBJ1-1; 8 bases align to TRBD1. This CDR3 region has 16 residues. With V trimmed by 4 bases and J by 3 bases, 10 bases remained unmatched. CDR1 is SGHAT, CDR2 FQNNGV, per germline. The CDR3 bases are TGTGCCAGCAGCTCAGCACGGACAGGGTTTGACACTGAAGCTTTCTTT. This translates into CASSSARTGFDTEAFF.

The V and J genes are TRBV7-9 and TRBJ1-4; 9 bases match TRBD1. Germline values: CDR1 SEHNR, CDR2 FQNEAQ (reference sequence). The CDR3 totals 14 residues. Losses at the gene ends were 5 bases for V and 5 bases for J; bases not matched to a gene: 3. DNA for the CDR3: TGTGCCAGCAGCCCCGGGACAGGGAATGAAAAACTGTTTTTT. Translating gives CASSPGTGNEKLFF.

This sequence joins TRBV27 and TRBJ2-1, with no clear D. The CDR3 has 13 residues. From germline, CDR1 is MNHEY and CDR2 SMNVEV (reference sequence). The V end lost 2 bases, the J end lost 6 bases, and 8 bases lay between the germline ends. The CDR3 region is CASSLTHINEQFF. CDR3 sequence (DNA): TGTGCCAGCAGTTTAACCCACATCAATGAGCAGTTCTTC.

This clone was counted once. The chain recombines TRBV29-1 with TRBJ2-1; D may be TRBD1 (5 bases). Germline CDR1 and CDR2: SQVTM and ANQGSEA. This CDR3 region has 11 residues. V lost 7 bases to trimming and J lost 9 bases, with 13 bases between them. CDR3 region: CSGVGPGEQFF. As DNA, the CDR3 is TGCAGCGGGGTGGGGCCGGGTGAGCAGTTCTTC.

The chain combines TRBV5-4 with TRBJ2-1; 8 positions agree with TRBD1. V was clipped by 4 bases and J by 4 bases; unmatched bases: 7. Germline V gene data show CDR1 as SGHNT and CDR2 as YYREEE (reference sequence). The CDR3 extends over 15 amino acids. CDR3 coding DNA: TGTGCCAGCAGCCCTGGAGGGACAGGTTACAATGAGCAGTTCTTC. Residues: CASSPGGTGYNEQFF.

This sequence joins TRBV5-4 and TRBJ2-7, with TRBD1 matching 9 bases. Trimming removed 1 base from V and 1 base from J; junction bases left unmatched: 3. The CDR3 sequence is 15 residues long. CDR1 SGHNT and CDR2 YYREEE come from the germline V gene (reference sequence). CDR3 sequence: CASSLFGQGSYEQYF. DNA for the CDR3: TGTGCCAGCAGCTTGTTTGGACAGGGGTCCTACGAGCAGTACTTC.

This clone occurred once. This chain connects TRBV7-3 to TRBJ2-7; D is perhaps TRBD1 (5 bases). Germline V lookup: CDR1 SGHTA, CDR2 FQGTGA. This CDR3 region has 14 residues. Trimming left V 7 bases short and J 5 bases short, with 18 bases between. CDR3 sequence: CASTRERVGDEQYF. CDR3 bases: TGTGCCAGCACCCGTGAACGGGTAGGGGACGAGCAGTACTTC. The full variable domain, with the rest looked up from reference TRBV7-3 and TRBJ2-7, is GAGVSQTPSNKVTEKGKYVELRCDPISGHTALYWYRQSLGQGPEFLIYFQGTGAADDSGLPNDRFFAVRPEGSVSTLKIQRTERGDSAVYLCASTRERVGDEQYFGPGTRLTVT.

With respect to this clone: Additional DNA sequences in this sample encode the identical CDR3. V is TRBV10-2 and J is TRBJ2-2, with 10 nucleotides matching TRBD2. V dropped 7 bases and J dropped 6; count of bases not matched to a gene: 5. CDR1 is WSHSY and CDR2 is SAAADI in the germline V gene. The CDR3 runs to 14 residues. The CDR3 DNA reads TGCGCCAGCACCAGCGGGGGGGCTCCCGGGGAGCTGTTTTTT. Encoded protein: CASTSGGAPGELFF.

The chain combines TRBV6-6 with TRBJ2-1; TRBD1 aligns across 7 bases. The CDR3 extends over 16 amino acids. The junction had 10 bases not matched to a gene; V was cut back by 0 bases and J by 8 bases. The germline V gene has CDR1 MNHNY and CDR2 SVGAGI (reference sequence). In nucleotides, the CDR3 is TGTGCCAGCAGTTACTCGACGGGGTTAGGGGGCGATGAGCAGTTCTTC. Translation gives CASSYSTGLGGDEQFF.

This chain links TRBV5-1 with TRBJ2-7, with 9 nucleotides matching TRBD2. The germline gives CDR1 SGHRS, CDR2 YFSETQ. The CDR3 spans 16 residues. The junction had 14 bases not matched to a gene; V was cut back by 4 bases and J by 6 bases. The CDR3 loop reads CASSVVGGGAPSEQYF. The CDR3 DNA sequence: TGCGCCAGCAGCGTGGTCGGCGGGGGGGCCCCAAGCGAGCAGTACTTC.

The V and J genes are TRBV9 and TRBJ1-6; no clear D gene. The ends were cut back, 2 bases at V and 12 bases at J, with 12 bases in the middle. Germline V lookup: CDR1 SGDLS, CDR2 YYNGEE. The CDR3 runs to 13 residues. The CDR3 DNA follows: TGTGCCAGCAGCGTGAACACCGGAGTACCCCTCCACTTT. Amino acid sequence: CASSVNTGVPLHF. Full variable domain (outside the CDR3, taken from reference TRBV9 and TRBJ1-6): DSGVTQTPKHLITATGQRVTLRCSPRSGDLSVYWYQQSLDQGLQFLIQYYNGEERAKGNILERFSAQQFPDLHSELNLSSLELGDSALYFCASSVNTGVPLHFGNGTRLTVT.

V usage is TRBV2 and J usage is TRBJ2-3, with D possibly being TRBD2 (6 bases). Trimming took 7 bases from V and 7 from J, leaving 15 bases between them. CDR3 length: 13 residues. The V gene's germline CDR1 is SNHLY and CDR2 FYNNEI. CDR3 sequence: CASTGVLSYTQYF. The CDR3 region has the DNA TGTGCCAGCACGGGGGTTCTTTCATATACGCAGTATTTT.

The CDR3 bases are TGTGCCAGCAGGTCCCGTGTAGCGGGGGTTTACAATGAGCAGTTCTTC. Residues: CASRSRVAGVYNEQFF. The V and J genes are TRBV2 and TRBJ2-1; 9 bases are a match to TRBD2. This CDR3 region has 16 residues. CDR1 is SNHLY and CDR2 is FYNNEI in the germline V gene. Losses at the gene ends were 6 bases for V and 4 bases for J; bases not matched to a gene: 10. Full variable domain (outside the CDR3, taken from reference TRBV2 and TRBJ2-1): EPEVTQTPSHQVTQMGQEVILRCVPISNHLYFYWYRQILGQKVEFLVSFYNNEISEKSEIFDDQFSVERPDGSNFTLKIRSTKLEDSAMYFCASRSRVAGVYNEQFFGPGTRLTVL.

This clone appeared a few times. The genes are TRBV5-4 and TRBJ1-5; D is possibly TRBD1 (6 bases). Trimming left V 3 bases short and J 1 base short, with 8 bases between. The CDR3 extends over 14 amino acids. Germline CDR1 and CDR2: SGHNT and YYREEE (reference sequence). CDR3 region: CASSSQGSNQPQHF. The CDR3 DNA reads TGTGCCAGCAGCTCTCAGGGGAGCAATCAGCCCCAGCATTTT.

This chain links TRBV28 with TRBJ2-1, with 10 positions matching TRBD1. V lost 5 bases and J lost 8; bases outside the gene matches: 9. Germline lookup yields CDR1 MDHEN and CDR2 SYDVKM. The CDR3 consists of 15 residues. In nucleotides, the CDR3 is TGTGCCAGCAGTCCTCCCGGGACAGGGGCCCATGAGCAGTTCTTC. Translation: CASSPPGTGAHEQFF.

V is TRBV5-4 and J is TRBJ2-7; D may be TRBD2 (5 bases). Trimming pared 2 bases from V and 5 bases from J, leaving 11 bases between. Germline V gene sequence: CDR1 SGHNT, CDR2 YYREEE (reference sequence). The CDR3 contains 13 residues. As DNA, the CDR3 is TGTGCCAGCAGCTTCAGAGGACTGCACGAGCAGTACTTC. As protein: CASSFRGLHEQYF.

The chain joins TRBV15 to TRBJ1-2; D not certain. V lost 7 bases, J lost 1 base, and 16 bases lay in between. The germline CDR1 and CDR2 sequences are LNHNV and YYDKDF (reference sequence). The CDR3 length is 15 residues. CDR3: CATTKRADNNYGYTF. For the CDR3, the DNA is TGTGCCACCACCAAGAGAGCCGATAATAACTATGGCTACACCTTC.

CDR3 region: CASSLAGGVVGGYTF. CDR3 DNA: TGTGCCAGCAGCTTAGCAGGGGGCGTCGTCGGCGGCTACACCTTC. The rearrangement links TRBV7-8 to TRBJ1-2; 7 positions match TRBD1. This CDR3 contains 15 residues. V gave up 0 bases and J gave up 8 bases; unmatched junction bases: 9. The germline CDR1 and CDR2 sequences are SGHVS and FQNEAQ.

The chain uses TRBV7-9 and TRBJ1-6, with D perhaps TRBD1 (6 bases). Per germline, CDR1 SEHNR and CDR2 FQNEAQ (reference sequence). The V end lost 0 bases, the J end lost 8 bases, and 8 bases lay between the germline ends. The CDR3 has 14 residues. DNA for the CDR3: TGTGCCAGCAGCTTAGCGACAGGTGATTCACCCCTCCACTTT. This gives the protein CASSLATGDSPLHF.

As regards this clone: One junction end does not reproduce the germline sequence, and a read error may be involved. The gene calls are TRBV2 and TRBJ1-1; 9 bases line up with TRBD1. Germline V gene data show CDR1 as SNHLY and CDR2 as FYNNEI. The CDR3 is 14 residues long. In DNA, the CDR3 is TGTGCCAGCACTGAATGGACAGGGGACACTGAAGCTTTCTTT. This gives the protein CASTEWTGDTEAFF.

This chain links TRBV9 with TRBJ2-3; TRBD2 aligns across 8 bases. Germline CDR1 and CDR2: SGDLS and YYNGEE. This CDR3 has 16 residues. V lost 5 bases to trimming and J lost 0 bases; unmatched junction nucleotides: 8. The chain's CDR3 is CASSGKRGRSTDTQYF. Written as DNA, the CDR3 is TGTGCCAGCAGTGGAAAGCGGGGGAGGAGCACAGATACGCAGTATTTT.

The chain carries TRBV19 and TRBJ2-5, with a weak D call TRBD2 (6 bases). The CDR3 runs 13 residues. Germline-derived CDR1 and CDR2 are LNHDA and SQIVND (reference sequence). V was clipped by 3 bases and J by 5 bases, with 10 bases between them. This CDR3 reads CASSMVGLETQYF. CDR3 nucleotide sequence: TGTGCCAGTAGTATGGTGGGACTTGAGACCCAGTACTTC.

The chain is built from TRBV9 and TRBJ1-6; tentatively, D is TRBD1 (6 bases). The ends were cut back, 0 bases at V and 6 bases at J, with 7 bases in the middle. This CDR3 spans 14 amino acids. Germline values: CDR1 SGDLS, CDR2 YYNGEE. CDR3 DNA sequence: TGTGCCAGCAGCGTAGGAGGGGGTAATTCACCCCTCCACTTT. It yields the protein CASSVGGGNSPLHF.